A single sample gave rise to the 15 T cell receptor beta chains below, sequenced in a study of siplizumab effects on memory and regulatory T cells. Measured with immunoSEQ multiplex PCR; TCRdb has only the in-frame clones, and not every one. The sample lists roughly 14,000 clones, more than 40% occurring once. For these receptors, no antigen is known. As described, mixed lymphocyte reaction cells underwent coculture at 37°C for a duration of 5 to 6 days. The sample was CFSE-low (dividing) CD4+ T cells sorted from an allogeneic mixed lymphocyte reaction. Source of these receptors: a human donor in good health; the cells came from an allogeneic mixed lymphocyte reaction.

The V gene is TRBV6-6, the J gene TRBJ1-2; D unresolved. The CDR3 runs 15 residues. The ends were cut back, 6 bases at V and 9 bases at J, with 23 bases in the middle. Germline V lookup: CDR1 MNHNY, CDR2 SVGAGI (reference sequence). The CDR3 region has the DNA TGTGCCAGCAGACGGACCGGGTCGGACTCTATTCGCTACACCTTC. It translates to CASRRTGSDSIRYTF.

CDR3 protein: CASTDLRGAADTQYF. Written as DNA, the CDR3 is TGCGCCAGCACCGACCTCCGGGGGGCGGCAGATACGCAGTATTTT. The chain joins TRBV5-1 to TRBJ2-3, with D maybe TRBD2 (7 bases). The CDR3 loop spans 15 amino acids. Germline values: CDR1 SGHRS, CDR2 YFSETQ. V shed 6 bases and J shed 4 bases, with 18 bases lying between them.

DNA of the CDR3: TGTGCCATCAGTCCGGGAGCGCAGGATACGCAGTATTTT. Amino acids: CAISPGAQDTQYF. J is TRBJ2-3 and V is TRBV10-3, with a tentative D call TRBD2 (6 bases). From germline, CDR1 is ENHRY and CDR2 SYGVKD. Trimming cost V 5 bases and J 6 bases, with 12 bases left between them. CDR3 length equals 13 residues.

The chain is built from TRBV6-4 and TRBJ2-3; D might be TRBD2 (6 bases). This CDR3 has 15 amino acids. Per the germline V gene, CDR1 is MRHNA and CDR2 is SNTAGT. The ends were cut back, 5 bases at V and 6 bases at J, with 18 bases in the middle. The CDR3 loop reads CASSRTGTSIDTQYF. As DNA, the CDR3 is TGTGCCAGCAGTCGTACCGGGACTTCCATTGATACGCAGTATTTT.

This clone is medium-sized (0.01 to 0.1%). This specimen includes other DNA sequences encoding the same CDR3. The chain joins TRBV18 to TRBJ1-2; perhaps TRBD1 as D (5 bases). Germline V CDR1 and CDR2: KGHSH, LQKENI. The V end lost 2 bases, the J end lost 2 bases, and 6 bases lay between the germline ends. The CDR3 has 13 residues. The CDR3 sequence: CASSPDRNYGYTF. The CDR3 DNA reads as TGTGCCAGCTCACCAGACAGAAACTATGGCTACACCTTC.

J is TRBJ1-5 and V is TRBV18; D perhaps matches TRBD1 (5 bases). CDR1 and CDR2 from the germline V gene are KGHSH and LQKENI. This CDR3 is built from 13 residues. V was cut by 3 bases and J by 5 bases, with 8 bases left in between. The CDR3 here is CASSPQGDQPQHF. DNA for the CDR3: TGTGCCAGCTCACCGCAGGGAGATCAGCCCCAGCATTTT.

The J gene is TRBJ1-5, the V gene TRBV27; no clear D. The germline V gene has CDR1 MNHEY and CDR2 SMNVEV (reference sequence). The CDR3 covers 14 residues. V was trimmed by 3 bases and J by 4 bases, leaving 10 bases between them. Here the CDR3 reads CASSFGVRNQPQHF. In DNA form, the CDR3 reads TGTGCCAGCAGTTTCGGGGTGCGGAATCAGCCCCAGCATTTT.

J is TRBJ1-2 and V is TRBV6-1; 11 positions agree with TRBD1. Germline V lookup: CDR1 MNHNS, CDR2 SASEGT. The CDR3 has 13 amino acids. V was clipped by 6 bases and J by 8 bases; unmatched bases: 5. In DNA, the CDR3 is TGTGCCAGCAGGAGGACAGGGGGCGACGGCTACACCTTC. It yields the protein CASRRTGGDGYTF.

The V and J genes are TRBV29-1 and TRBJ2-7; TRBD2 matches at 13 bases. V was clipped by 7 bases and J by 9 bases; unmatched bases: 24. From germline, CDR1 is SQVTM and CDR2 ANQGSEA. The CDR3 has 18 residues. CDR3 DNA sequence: TGCAGCGCCACAGTTTTCGGGACTAGCGGGGCCACCCTGTGGGGGCAGTACTTC. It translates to CSATVFGTSGATLWGQYF.

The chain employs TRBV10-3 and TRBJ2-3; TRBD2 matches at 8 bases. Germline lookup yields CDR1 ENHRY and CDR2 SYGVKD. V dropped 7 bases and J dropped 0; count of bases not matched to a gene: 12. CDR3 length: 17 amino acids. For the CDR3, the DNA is TGTGCCATCAAGCCTAGGGCGGGAGGTCCTAGCACAGATACGCAGTATTTT. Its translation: CAIKPRAGGPSTDTQYF.

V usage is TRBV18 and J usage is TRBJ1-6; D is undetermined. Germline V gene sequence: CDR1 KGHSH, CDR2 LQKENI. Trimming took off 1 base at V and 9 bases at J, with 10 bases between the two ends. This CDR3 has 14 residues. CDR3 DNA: TGTGCCAGCTCACCACAAAGTTTCGGTTCACCCCTCCACTTT. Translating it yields CASSPQSFGSPLHF.

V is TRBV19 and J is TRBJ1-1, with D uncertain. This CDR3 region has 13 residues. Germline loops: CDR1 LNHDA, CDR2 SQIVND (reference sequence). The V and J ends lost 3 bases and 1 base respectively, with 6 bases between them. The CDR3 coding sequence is TGTGCCAGTAGTATCCTCCAGAACACTGAAGCTTTCTTT. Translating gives CASSILQNTEAFF.

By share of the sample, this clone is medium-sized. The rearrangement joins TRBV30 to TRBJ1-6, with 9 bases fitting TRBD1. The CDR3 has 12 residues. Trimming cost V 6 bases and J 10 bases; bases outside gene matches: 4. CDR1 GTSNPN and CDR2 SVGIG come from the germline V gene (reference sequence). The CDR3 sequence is CACRDRASPLHF. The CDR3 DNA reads TGTGCCTGTCGGGACAGGGCATCACCCCTCCACTTT.

This CDR3 reads CASTRANEQFF. Here the CDR3 DNA reads TGTGCCAGCACGAGGGCTAATGAGCAGTTCTTC. The chain couples TRBV6-1 to TRBJ2-1; tentative D call: TRBD2 (5 bases). Looked up from germline, CDR1 is MNHNS and CDR2 is SASEGT. This CDR3 region has 11 residues. Trimming stripped 7 bases from V and 7 bases from J, with 8 bases between.

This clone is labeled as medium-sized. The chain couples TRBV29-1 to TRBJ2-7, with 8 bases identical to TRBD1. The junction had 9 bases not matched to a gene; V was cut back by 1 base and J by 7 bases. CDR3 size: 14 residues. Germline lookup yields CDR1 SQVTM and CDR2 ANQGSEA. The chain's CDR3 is CSVEGQGIPLEQYF. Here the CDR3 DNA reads TGCAGCGTTGAAGGACAGGGGATCCCCTTGGAGCAGTACTTC.